Reported below is one T cell receptor beta chain. Its antigen has not been determined. Base qualities are not recorded, but no much larger clone differs from it by a single base. The data derive from a study of cytomegalovirus exposure and HLA in healthy donors (dated by TCRdb to the late 2010s). Regarding the complete study: An earlier analysis of about 530 of the donors reported over 250 Gb of sequence data and 95 million to 140 million unique TCR beta sequences obtained from about 180 million T cells. Among over 350 genotyped donors of the cohort, an average of about 240,000 unique TCR beta nucleotide sequences were sequenced per donor, roughly a sixth of them non-productive. In a later genetic analysis, genome-wide SNP genotypes for about three fifths of the roughly 670 donors were used, and that subset was treated as a discovery cohort. Alongside the repertoire data, information on donor age, sex, ethnicity and CMV serostatus was compiled. HLA typing included class I and class II loci at four-digit resolution. The later analysis used no new phenotypic data to find candidate immune exposures, relying instead on TCR beta sequences and their occurrence across donors. To predict cytomegalovirus infection status, the study brought together high-throughput TCR immunosequencing, statistical association of individual TCRs with disease status, and machine learning. All discovery cohort repertoires had been generated using a single sequencing platform. The genetic ancestry cluster associated with self-reported Caucasian donors included roughly four fifths of the roughly 410 genotyped donors. In a later analysis, previously published TCR beta repertoires from 666 donors were re-analyzed and high-resolution HLA genotyping was added so that TCR occurrence patterns could be studied. Along with the roughly 670-subject first cohort, a separate validation cohort of some 130 different subjects was used. Roughly 5 DR-DQ haplotypes were treated as single units for association and clustering because of strong linkage in the cohort. The study aimed to test whether cataloging public T cell receptors could reveal signatures of past pathogen exposure. Using immunosequencing, the study profiled T cell repertoires from fewer than 850 subjects and related those repertoires to cytomegalovirus serostatus. In an earlier analysis of about 590 of the donors, high-throughput TCR beta sequencing was used to judge whether each TCR beta V gene segment behaved as functional or pseudogenic. An early release that covered roughly 600 HLA-typed donors contained approximately 300 gigabases of sequencing data and 65 million to 100 million unique TCR sequences. The number of donors typed differed by locus, with about 629-630 for A, B, C, DRB1 and DQB1, roughly 520 for DQA1, 606 for DPA1, and some 440 for DPB1.

Libraries were constructed by the immunoSEQ multiplex PCR assay. The multiplex PCR relied on a mix of 60 forward primers for TCR Vbeta segments and 13 reverse primers for TCR Jbeta segments. The CDR3 region of rearranged TCR beta genes was amplified from genomic DNA by a multiplex PCR assay. The Illumina HiSeq System was used to sequence the amplified TCR beta libraries as 87-base-pair reads. Per the source publication's procedure: A later analysis counted about 80 million unique TCR beta chains across the approximately 700 repertoires, and 9 million to 14 million of these chains were shared by at least two donors. To remove PCR and sequencing errors, raw reads were error-corrected and collapsed into unique sequences using a nearest-neighbor algorithm that merged closely related sequences. Alignment of CDR3 sequences to IMGT reference sequences was used to assign V, D and J gene segments. For a sequence to be retained, a match of at least six nucleotides to both a V gene segment and a J gene segment was required. Rearrangements were classified as productive when the CDR3 lacked stop codons and remained in frame with V and J, and all other rearrangements were classified as non-productive. Following IMGT convention, CDR3 was defined as the stretch from the second conserved V-encoded cysteine up to the conserved J-encoded phenylalanine. Sequences without an unambiguous match to a single V gene segment were excluded from the earlier analysis of a few hundred of the donors. In an earlier analysis of approximately 590 of the donors, V segments were called functional above 56.7% productive rearrangements and were called segregating when the between-donor standard deviation exceeded 5%. To diagnose cytomegalovirus status from the catalog of TCR beta chain sequences, a statistical classification framework was built. In a later analysis, V and J genes were assigned by comparing TCR nucleotide sequences against IMGT/GENE-DB human TR gene sequences. Using the TCRdist pipeline, a later analysis assigned CDR3 sequences along with most-parsimonious VDJ recombination scenarios. A later analysis defined each TCR beta chain by its CDR3 amino acid sequence plus V-gene family, and excluded reads lacking a unique V-gene family. To address suspected cross-contamination and a sequencing artifact, a later analysis removed several hundred highly shared, low-generation-probability nucleotide sequences. In a later analysis, a clonal expansion index for each public chain was calculated from normalized within-repertoire ranks of inferred template counts. A later analysis computed generation probabilities with a VDJ recombination model fitted to out-of-frame rearrangements, and checked the results against IGoR. A later analysis scored TCR-TCR, TCR-HLA and TCR-CMV co-occurrence with hypergeometric tests, applying a repertoire-size bias correction to TCR pairs. False discovery rates were estimated in a later analysis by permuting HLA or CMV assignments 20 times. In a later analysis, co-occurring TCRs were grouped using DBSCAN, and TCRdist sequence similarity was added for clustering within HLA-allele-positive subsets. For co-occurrence clustering, repertoires with fewer than 30,000 or more than 120,000 public chains were excluded, along with about five repertoires with anomalous nucleotide sharing. TCRdb limited this immuneACCESS table to in-frame rearrangements with V and J called. A share of clones is missing; checked studies link under half to unresolved V genes, and the rest is unexplained. The V and J calls and clone size were taken over from that table, and D and trimming were inferred from the DNA. Across this sample there are hundreds of thousands of clones, with roughly 70% seen only once. Under 2% of the sample goes to the ten largest clones.

General findings and caveats noted by the study authors: A cluster of highly shared sequence variants was judged likely to be a technical artifact of the sequencing pipeline. Because counts were too low, 15 to 20 rarely observed V segments, including chromosome 9 orphons, were excluded from the earlier analysis of several hundred of the donors. A few of the identified cytomegalovirus-associated TCR beta chains were confirmed in vitro to be specific for cytomegalovirus antigens. In a later analysis, HLA-associated TCR beta chains showed more clonal expansion and lower generation probabilities than non-associated chains that were equally common. Some IMGT-functional V segments, including TRBV6-2 and TRBV6-3, could not be told apart with the 87-base-pair reads, so those segments were excluded. Linkage disequilibrium might explain the correlated functional status among segregating V segments, but an unknown experimental factor could not be ruled out. Compared with the roughly 710-donor mean, donors in an Asian-associated ancestry cluster had fewer N-insertions in productive TCRs, according to a later genetic analysis. A further reported finding was that TCR beta sequences accurately predicted the HLA-A and HLA-B alleles for most subjects in the first cohort. An earlier analysis of approximately 540 of the donors showed that most TCR beta V segments appeared in productive rearrangements either about 90% or about 30% of the time, which broadly matched IMGT annotations. Strong co-occurrence of HLA alleles, especially DR and DQ, made assigning TCR associations to individual alleles difficult. Most TCR sequences were seen in very few donors, while some public TCRs were found in many individuals. A later analysis reported that several top co-occurrence clusters appeared linked to parvovirus B19, influenza, CMV and Epstein-Barr virus. According to a later analysis, most CMV-associated TCR beta chains appeared to be HLA-restricted, and the HLA associations seemed to be driven largely by CMV exposure. The classifier was reported to diagnose cytomegalovirus status with high specificity and sensitivity in both the original cohort and the validation cohort. Specific HLA alleles were associated with over 15,000 TCR beta sequences at a false discovery rate of 0.05 in a later analysis. The presence/absence analyses assumed that sequencing depth was roughly uniform across donors, and that assumption may not be true. In the study, approximately 150 TCR beta chains were listed as associated with cytomegalovirus. Because some donors lacked HLA typing at each locus, the association tests relied only on the typed subset. The authors suggested that the approach could potentially be extended to other disease states and immunological phenotypes. CMV serostatus was the only immune exposure information available for the cohort. In a later genetic analysis, a missense DCLRE1C variant was associated with V-gene and J-gene trimming of TCR beta chains, and the association was replicated in an independent cohort. Only TCR beta chains were sequenced in this cohort, and the absence of alpha or paired-chain data limited detectable features. In a later analysis, TCR association rates were found to vary across HLA loci, with the most associated TCRs seen for DRB1 alleles and the fewest for HLA-C alleles.

For this chain, trimming is 11 bases at the V end and 3 bases at the J end, and the number of junction bases without a gene match is 6. In the germline V gene, CDR1 corresponds to MNHNS and CDR2 to SASEGT. The CDR3 has 12 amino acids, counting the end cysteine and phenylalanine. Solely the CDR3 DNA is kept, with 36 bases framed from the first base. In total, fewer than 750 healthy bone marrow donors made up the cohort. Cohort members were all nominally healthy when sampled, although unrecorded immune exposures were likely present. The donor tested CMV seronegative and was one of the 352 seronegative cohort members. Every donor gave a peripheral blood sample, and the peripheral blood mononuclear cells from that sample were used for TCR beta sequencing. The Qiagen DNeasy Blood Extraction Kit was used to extract genomic DNA from the blood cell samples.

The TCR comes from a woman younger than 45 in good health and CMV-seronegative. The sample consisted of PBMCs. The chain employs TRBV6-1 and TRBJ2-7; 8 bases in between match TRBD2. The sequenced DNA: TGTGCCGTCGGACTAGCCCGCTACGAGCAGTACTTC. It translates to CAVGLARYEQYF.